These 25 T cell receptor beta chains share one sample of origin, sequenced in a study of early T cells in non-severe SARS-CoV-2 infection. TCRdb itself ran the 5' RACE reads through MiXCR, one entry per CDR3 protein. Among around 66,000 distinct CDR3 sequences, around 5.7% were seen once, and the ten largest hold about 3.4%. Material: whole blood, obtained at baseline. Receptor source: an adult who was a healthcare worker with PCR-confirmed SARS-CoV-2 infection or an uninfected control (not recorded which).

The chain uses TRBV20-1 and TRBJ2-5, with 7 bases lining up with TRBD2. This CDR3 has 16 amino acids. V dropped 6 bases and J dropped 5; count of bases not matched to a gene: 18. Germline V lookup: CDR1 DFQATT, CDR2 SNEGSKA (reference sequence). The CDR3 bases are TGCAGTGCAATGACTAGCCCCGCACTTCTCCAGGAGACCCAGTACTTC. Residues: CSAMTSPALLQETQYF.

V gene TRBV9 combines with J gene TRBJ1-6; D is unclear. Looked up from germline, CDR1 is SGDLS and CDR2 is YYNGEE. The CDR3 runs to 13 residues. V was trimmed by 0 bases and J by 7 bases, leaving 5 bases between them. CDR3 DNA: TGTGCCAGCAGCGTAGTTGAGAATTCACCCCTCCACTTT. Amino acids: CASSVVENSPLHF.

This clonotype turned up a few times. The chain combines TRBV6-5 with TRBJ1-1; TRBD1 matches at 10 bases. CDR1 MNHEY and CDR2 SVGAGI come from the germline V gene. The V gene end was trimmed by 2 bases and the J gene end by 1 base; junction bases not matched to a gene: 7. This CDR3 has 17 residues. The DNA for the CDR3 is TGTGCCAGCAGTTACCGAAAGACAGGGGGCCAGAACACTGAAGCTTTCTTT. Residues: CASSYRKTGGQNTEAFF.

This clonotype was picked up many times. The V gene is TRBV6-7, the J gene TRBJ1-2; no definite D call. TRBV6-7 is an ORF for which the function is uncertain. The CDR3 loop spans 13 amino acids. Between the trimmed V and J ends, which lost 8 bases and 5 bases, there was a span of 15 bases. The DNA of the CDR3 is TGTGCCAGCCCCCGCTCTTGCGCATATGGCTACACCTTC. Translation gives CASPRSCAYGYTF.

At least ten counts were recorded for this clonotype. The chain is built from TRBV19 and TRBJ2-7, with no clear D. V lost 5 bases, J lost 6 bases, and 14 bases lay in between. The germline V gene encodes CDR1 LNHDA and CDR2 SQIVND (reference sequence). The CDR3 covers 13 residues. Written as DNA, the CDR3 is TGTGCCAGTAGTGTCGAGGCTAGTTCCGAGCAGTACTTC. Its translation: CASSVEASSEQYF.

This clonotype was observed at least ten times. The gene calls are TRBV27 and TRBJ1-2; possible D gene TRBD1, 6 bases. This CDR3 comprises 15 residues. CDR1 is MNHEY, CDR2 SMNVEV, per germline (reference sequence). Trimming removed 2 bases at V and 6 bases at J, with 16 bases between. The chain's CDR3 is CASSLIVGGADGYTF. The CDR3 DNA is TGTGCCAGCAGTTTAATAGTCGGGGGCGCGGATGGCTACACCTTC.

V is TRBV5-1 and J is TRBJ2-5; D possibly corresponds to TRBD1 (6 bases). This CDR3 is 15 amino acids long. The V end lost 4 bases, the J end lost 4 bases, and 17 bases lay between the germline ends. Germline values: CDR1 SGHRS, CDR2 YFSETQ. CDR3 bases: TGCGCCAGCAGCATCCCGGGAATAGGGGGAGAGACCCAGTACTTC. Protein product: CASSIPGIGGETQYF.

This clonotype has ten or more counts. The chain employs TRBV6-5 and TRBJ2-7, with D perhaps matching TRBD2 (5 bases). CDR3 length: 13 amino acids. V gave up 4 bases and J gave up 2 bases, with 9 bases separating them. Germline V gives CDR1 MNHEY, CDR2 SVGAGI. Written as DNA, the CDR3 is TGTGCCAGCAGTTTTCGCGGGCCCTACGAGCAGTACTTC. This gives the protein CASSFRGPYEQYF.

This clonotype was found many times. The chain joins TRBV19 to TRBJ2-5; D possibly corresponds to TRBD2 (5 bases). The CDR3 spans 12 residues. Trimming cost V 8 bases and J 5 bases, with 12 bases left between them. Germline V gene data show CDR1 as LNHDA and CDR2 as SQIVND (reference sequence). DNA for the CDR3: TGTGCCAGTTCAGAGGGTGGGGAGACCCAGTACTTC. The encoded protein is CASSEGGETQYF.

The J gene is TRBJ2-3, the V gene TRBV28; 11 bases match TRBD2. With 5 bases clipped from V and 0 bases from J, the junction kept 1 base outside the gene matches. There are 15 residues in the CDR3. Germline CDR1 MDHEN, CDR2 SYDVKM. The CDR3 nucleotides read TGTGCCAGCAGTCTAGCGGGAGGCAGCACAGATACGCAGTATTTT. Amino acids: CASSLAGGSTDTQYF.

This clonotype was recorded at least ten times. This chain joins TRBV28 and TRBJ1-4; D is undetermined. CDR3 length: 11 residues. With 7 bases removed from V and 8 bases from J, the gap between germline ends came to 8 bases. Germline-derived CDR1 and CDR2 are MDHEN and SYDVKM. DNA for the CDR3: TGTGCCAGCACCCCCGGAGAAAAACTGTTTTTT. This codes for CASTPGEKLFF.

This clonotype appeared a few times. The CDR3 region is CASSPRDSDGYTF. CDR3 nucleotides: TGTGCCAGCAGCCCCAGGGATTCGGATGGCTACACCTTC. The rearrangement joins TRBV12-3 or TRBV12-4 to TRBJ1-2; possibly TRBD1 for D (5 bases). V was trimmed by 6 bases and J by 6 bases, leaving 14 bases between them. The CDR3 covers 13 residues.

In its sample, this clonotype was seen a few times. CDR3: CASSLVGLYPYF. CDR3 DNA sequence: TGTGCCAGCAGTTTGGTGGGACTATACCCGTACTTC. The chain employs TRBV12-3 or TRBV12-4 and TRBJ2-5; 7 bases are a match to TRBD2. V lost 3 bases, J lost 13 bases, and 8 bases stayed unmatched. The CDR3 length is 12 residues.

There are a few counts of this clonotype. V and J are TRBV6-1 and TRBJ1-2; maybe TRBD1 (6 bases). Germline V lookup: CDR1 MNHNS, CDR2 SASEGT. This CDR3 has 13 residues. The V and J ends lost 6 bases and 6 bases respectively, with 14 bases between them. As DNA, the CDR3 is TGTGCCAGCAGAGAATCAGGGGTGGATGGCTACACCTTC. Translating gives CASRESGVDGYTF.

This clonotype has at least ten counts. The chain is built from TRBV20-1 and TRBJ1-6, with a possible D match to TRBD1 (5 bases). V was trimmed by 5 bases and J by 8 bases, leaving 16 bases between them. The CDR3 has 14 residues. Looked up from germline, CDR1 is DFQATT and CDR2 is SNEGSKA (reference sequence). The CDR3 protein is CSAGHGTLDSPLHF. The CDR3 nucleotides are TGCAGTGCTGGCCACGGGACTCTGGATTCACCCCTCCACTTT.

This clonotype occurred many times. The gene calls are TRBV7-2 and TRBJ1-5; no firm D call. CDR3 length: 14 amino acids. Germline V gives CDR1 SGHTA, CDR2 FQGNSA. The V end was cut by 1 base, the J end by 0 bases, with 4 bases between. CDR3 bases: TGTGCCAGCAGCTTAGTCCTTAGCAATCAGCCCCAGCATTTT. Protein: CASSLVLSNQPQHF. Complete variable domain (other parts from reference TRBV7-2 and TRBJ1-5): GAGVSQSPSNKVTEKGKDVELRCDPISGHTALYWYRQSLGQGLEFLIYFQGNSAPDKSGLPSDRFSAERTGGSVSTLTIQRTQQEDSAVYLCASSLVLSNQPQHFGDGTRLSIL.

There are many counts of this clonotype. The rearrangement joins TRBV9 to TRBJ2-3; possibly TRBD1 or TRBD2 for D (5 bases each). Germline CDR1 and CDR2: SGDLS and YYNGEE. This CDR3 comprises 16 residues. The ends were cut back, 4 bases at V and 3 bases at J, with 18 bases in the middle. DNA of the CDR3: TGTGCCAGCAGCCCTAGGGACCCTCTAGGGACAGATACGCAGTATTTT. Its protein product is CASSPRDPLGTDTQYF.

This clonotype was observed at least ten times. This chain joins TRBV7-9 and TRBJ2-1, with 10 bases that match TRBD2. The CDR3 sequence is 16 residues long. CDR1 and CDR2 (germline): SEHNR, FQNEAQ (reference sequence). V trimming: 0 bases; J trimming: 7 bases; junction bases outside the gene matches: 6. The CDR3 loop is CASSLAEGLARNEQFF. The CDR3 bases are TGTGCCAGCAGCTTAGCTGAGGGACTAGCGCGTAATGAGCAGTTCTTC.

CDR3 sequence reads: CASSSGTGPSSGNTIYF. The CDR3 DNA sequence: TGCGCCAGCAGCTCCGGAACAGGTCCCAGCTCTGGAAACACCATATATTTT. The chain recombines TRBV5-1 with TRBJ1-3, with D possibly being TRBD1 (5 bases). Trimming stripped 3 bases from V and 0 bases from J, with 16 bases between. The CDR3 runs 17 residues. Germline CDR1 reads SGHRS; CDR2 reads YFSETQ. Full variable domain (outside the CDR3, taken from reference TRBV5-1 and TRBJ1-3): KAGVTQTPRYLIKTRGQQVTLSCSPISGHRSVSWYQQTPGQGLQFLFEYFSETQRNKGNFPGRFSGRQFSNSRSEMNVSTLELGDSALYLCASSSGTGPSSGNTIYFGEGSWLTVV.

There are a few counts of this clonotype. The J gene is TRBJ2-7, the V gene TRBV6-5, with TRBD2 matching over 9 bases. Germline V gene data show CDR1 as MNHEY and CDR2 as SVGAGI. J was trimmed by 3 bases and V by 4 bases; bases with no gene match: 1. There are 13 residues in the CDR3. CDR3 protein: CASSWTSDYEQYF. In DNA form, the CDR3 reads TGTGCCAGCAGTTGGACTAGCGACTACGAGCAGTACTTC.

This clonotype was seen a few times. The rearrangement joins TRBV11-2 to TRBJ2-1; D is ambiguous. The CDR3 has 14 residues. V dropped 1 base and J dropped 2 bases, with 6 bases sitting between them. Germline V lookup: CDR1 SGHAT, CDR2 FQNNGV. DNA of the CDR3: TGTGCCAGCAGCTTAGTGGAAGCCTACAATGAGCAGTTCTTC. Its protein product is CASSLVEAYNEQFF. Full variable domain (missing parts from reference TRBV11-2 and TRBJ2-1): EAGVAQSPRYKIIEKRQSVAFWCNPISGHATLYWYQQILGQGPKLLIQFQNNGVVDDSQLPKDRFSAERLKGVDSTLKIQPAKLEDSAVYLCASSLVEAYNEQFFGPGTRLTVL.

This clonotype was seen many times. The rearrangement uses TRBV6-2 or TRBV6-3 and TRBJ2-5; 8 bases line up with TRBD2. This CDR3 is 14 amino acids long. With V trimmed by 7 bases and J by 5 bases, 9 bases remained unmatched. Germline CDR1 is MNHEY and CDR2 is SVGEGT. The CDR3 nucleotides read TGTGCCAGCAACAAGCGGGAGTTGGGGGAGACCCAGTACTTC. The encoded protein is CASNKRELGETQYF.

There are many counts of this clonotype. The rearrangement links TRBV7-2 to TRBJ1-2; 8 nucleotides align to TRBD1. This CDR3 is 14 amino acids long. Germline trimming cut 5 bases from V and 4 bases from J; bases unmatched to any gene: 6. Germline values: CDR1 SGHTA, CDR2 FQGNSA. The CDR3 DNA reads as TGTGCCAGCAGCCCGGGACAGGCCTCCTATGGCTACACCTTC. Protein product: CASSPGQASYGYTF.

This clonotype came up many times. The J gene is TRBJ2-7, the V gene TRBV6-6; D possibly corresponds to TRBD2 (5 bases). The CDR3 is 13 amino acids. Trimming removed 8 bases from V and 1 base from J, with 12 bases in between. In germline, CDR1 is MNHNY, CDR2 SVGAGI (reference sequence). The CDR3 DNA follows: TGTGCCAGCCCCCCGACGGGGTCCTACGAGCAGTACTTC. This encodes CASPPTGSYEQYF.

This clonotype was seen ten or more times. The CDR3: CASSRDRSNYEQYF. As DNA, the CDR3 is TGCGCCAGCAGCCGTGATCGTAGCAACTACGAGCAGTACTTC. The rearrangement uses TRBV5-1 and TRBJ2-7; no firm D call. CDR3 size: 14 residues. Germline CDR1 and CDR2: SGHRS and YFSETQ. V was cut by 4 bases and J by 3 bases, with 14 bases left in between.